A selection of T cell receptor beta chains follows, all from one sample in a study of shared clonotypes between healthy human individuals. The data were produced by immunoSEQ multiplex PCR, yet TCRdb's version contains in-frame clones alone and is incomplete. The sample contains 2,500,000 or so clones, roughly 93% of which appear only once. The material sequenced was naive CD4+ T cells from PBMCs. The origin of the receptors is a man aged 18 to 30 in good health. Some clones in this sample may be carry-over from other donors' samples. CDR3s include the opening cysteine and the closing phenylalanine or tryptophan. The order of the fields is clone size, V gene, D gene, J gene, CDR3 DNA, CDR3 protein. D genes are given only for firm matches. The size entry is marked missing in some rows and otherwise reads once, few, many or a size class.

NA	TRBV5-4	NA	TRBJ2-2	TGTGCCAGCAGCTTGGGGGGCCCAGCACCCGGGGAGCTGTTTTTT	CASSLGGPAPGELFF
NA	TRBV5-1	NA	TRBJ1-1	TGCGCCAGCAGCTTGGCAGGCGATTACGAGGGTACCACTGAAGCTTTCTTT	CASSLAGDYEGTTEAFF
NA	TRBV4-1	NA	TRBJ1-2	TGCGCCAGCAGCCCCATCGTGGGACCGAGAGCTAACTATGGCTACACCTTC	CASSPIVGPRANYGYTF
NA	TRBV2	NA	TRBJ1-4	TGTGCCAGCAAGCTGGCAGCATCAACTAATGAAAAACTGTTTTTT	CASKLAASTNEKLFF
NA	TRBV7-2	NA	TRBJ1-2	TGTGCCAGCAGCATACGGGACGGCTACTATGGCTACACCTTC	CASSIRDGYYGYTF
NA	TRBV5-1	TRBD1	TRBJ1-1	TGCGCCAGCAGCTCGACGGGACAGATGAACACTGAAGCTTTCTTT	CASSSTGQMNTEAFF
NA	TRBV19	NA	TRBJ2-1	TGTGCCAGTAGGTTTGCCTCCCCCGCCAGAAATGAGCAGTTCTTC	CASRFASPARNEQFF
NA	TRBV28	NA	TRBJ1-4	TGTGCCAGCAGTTTACGGGCGGCAACTAATGAAAAACTGTTTTTT	CASSLRAATNEKLFF
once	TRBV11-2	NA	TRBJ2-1	TGTGCCAGCAGCTTAGTTTCTACGTACAATGAGCAGTTCTTC	CASSLVSTYNEQFF
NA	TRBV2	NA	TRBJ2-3	TGTGCCAGCAACATGGGGCGGGGAAATACGCAGTATTTT	CASNMGRGNTQYF
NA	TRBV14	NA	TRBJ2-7	TGTGCCAGCAGCCAAGAAGAAGGAGGTTCGATCTACTACGAGCAGTACTTC	CASSQEEGGSIYYEQYF
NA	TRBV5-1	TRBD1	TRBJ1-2	TGCGCCAGCAGCCTAGGGACAGGAGCTAACTATGGCTACACCTTC	CASSLGTGANYGYTF
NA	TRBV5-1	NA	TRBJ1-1	TGCGCCAGCAGCGCACTCCTTTCCAACACTGAAGCTTTCTTT	CASSALLSNTEAFF
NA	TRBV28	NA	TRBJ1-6	TGTGCCAGCAGCCCGGGACCGGACTATAATTCACCCCTCCACTTT	CASSPGPDYNSPLHF
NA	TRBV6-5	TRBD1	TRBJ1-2	TGTGCCAGCAGTTATGGCAGGGGGCTTCTGGACTATGGCTACACCTTC	CASSYGRGLLDYGYTF
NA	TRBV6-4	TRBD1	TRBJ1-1	TGTGCCAGCAGTGAGAGGACAGGGGGCGGTGAAGCTTTCTTT	CASSERTGGGEAFF
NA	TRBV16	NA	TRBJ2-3	TGTGCCAGCAGCCAAAACGTATGGCCAGATACGCAGTATTTT	CASSQNVWPDTQYF
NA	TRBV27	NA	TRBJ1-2	TGTGCCAGCAGAGCTCGATGGTCAGAAGATTATGGCTACACCTTC	CASRARWSEDYGYTF
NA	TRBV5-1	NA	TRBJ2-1	TGCGCCAGCAGCTTGCGGCCCGCGGGTGAGCAGTTCTTC	CASSLRPAGEQFF
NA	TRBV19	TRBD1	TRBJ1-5	TGTGCCAGTAGTATGGCGGACAGGGGTTATCAGCCCCAGCATTTT	CASSMADRGYQPQHF
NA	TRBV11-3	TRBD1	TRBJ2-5	TGTGCCAGCAGCCACGGACAGGGCTCAGAGACCCAGTACTTC	CASSHGQGSETQYF
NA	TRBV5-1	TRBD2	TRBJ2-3	TGCGCCAGCAGCCAGGGACTAGCGGGGGGAGTCGATACGCAGTATTTT	CASSQGLAGGVDTQYF
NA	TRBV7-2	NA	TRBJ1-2	TGTGCCAGCAGCTTAGTGTTCAGGGCCGGCTATGGCTACACCTTC	CASSLVFRAGYGYTF
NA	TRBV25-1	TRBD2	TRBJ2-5	TGTGCCAGCAGCCTACTAGCGGGAGGGCCCGGGCAGTACTTC	CASSLLAGGPGQYF
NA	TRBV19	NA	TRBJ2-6	TGTGCCAGTAGTGGGGGAGCTGGGGCCAACGTCCTGACTTTC	CASSGGAGANVLTF
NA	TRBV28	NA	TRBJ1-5	TGTGCCAGCAGTCTACGTAATCAGCCCCAGCATTTT	CASSLRNQPQHF
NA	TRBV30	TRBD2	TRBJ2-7	TGTGCCTGGAGCTCCACTCTGAGCCTAGCGGGACGGTGGGAGCAGTACTTC	CAWSSTLSLAGRWEQYF
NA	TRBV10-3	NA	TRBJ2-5	TGTGCCATCCGGACGGATCTGTTTGAGACCCAGTACTTC	CAIRTDLFETQYF
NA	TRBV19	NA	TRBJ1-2	TGTGCCAGTAGTATAATAGCGACAGATGGCTACACCTTC	CASSIIATDGYTF
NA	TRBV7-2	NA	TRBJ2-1	TGTGCCAGCAGCTTAGACTACGAGCAGTTCTTC	CASSLDYEQFF
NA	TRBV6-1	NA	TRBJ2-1	TGTGCCAGCACGGAGGCGGCGAATGAGCAGTTCTTC	CASTEAANEQFF
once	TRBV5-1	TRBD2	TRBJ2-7	TGCGCCAGCAGTCCTCGGACTAGCGGGAGTTACGAGCAGTACTTC	CASSPRTSGSYEQYF
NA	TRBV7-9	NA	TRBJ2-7	TGTGCCAGCAGCCCCGGAGGAGGGCGCGAGCAGTACTTC	CASSPGGGREQYF
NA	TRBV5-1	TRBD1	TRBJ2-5	TGCGCCAGCAGCTTGCGGGACAGGGAACAAGAGACCCAGTACTTC	CASSLRDREQETQYF
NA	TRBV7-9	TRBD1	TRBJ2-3	TGTGCCAGCAGCTCGCCGGGGACAGGGGGAGTTCTTAGCACAGATACGCAGTATTTT	CASSSPGTGGVLSTDTQYF
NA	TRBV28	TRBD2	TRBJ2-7	TGTGCCAGCAGACCTAGCGGGAGTTTGGGCGAGCAGTACTTC	CASRPSGSLGEQYF
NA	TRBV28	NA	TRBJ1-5	TGTGCCAGCAGTTTAAGTGTCTCGAATCAGCCCCAGCATTTT	CASSLSVSNQPQHF
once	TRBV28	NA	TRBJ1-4	TGTGCCAGCAGTTTACCGGCGGGCGTTAATGAAAAACTGTTTTTT	CASSLPAGVNEKLFF
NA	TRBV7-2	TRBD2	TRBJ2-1	TGTGCCAGCAGCCGTGGACTAGCGGTTTACAATGAGCAGTTCTTC	CASSRGLAVYNEQFF
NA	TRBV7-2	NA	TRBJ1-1	TGTGCCAGCAGCTTACGGGGACAAGCTTTCTTT	CASSLRGQAFF
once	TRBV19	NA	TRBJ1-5	TGTGCCAGTACGTTCGGGGGGGTTCATCAGCCCCAGCATTTT	CASTFGGVHQPQHF
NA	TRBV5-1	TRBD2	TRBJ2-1	TGCGCCAGCAGCCTCGTCGGACTAGGCGACAATGAGCAGTTCTTC	CASSLVGLGDNEQFF
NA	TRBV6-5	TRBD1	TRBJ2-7	TGTGCCAGCAAGAGAGGGACAGGGGGTTACGAGCAGTACTTC	CASKRGTGGYEQYF
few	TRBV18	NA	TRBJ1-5	TGTGCCAGCTCCCCAGATCTCCTTCAACCCCAGCATTTT	CASSPDLLQPQHF
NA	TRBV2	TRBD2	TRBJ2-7	TGTGCCAGCAGTGTTAAAGTGGGGGCTAGCGGGAGACCTGCGGGGGAGCAGTACTTC	CASSVKVGASGRPAGEQYF
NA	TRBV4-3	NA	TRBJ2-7	TGCGCCAGCAGCCAAGATTCGGGAGAACCGGGCTACGAGCAGTACTTC	CASSQDSGEPGYEQYF
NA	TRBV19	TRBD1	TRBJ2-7	TGTGCCAGTAGTATCCTCCCGGGACAGGGTTCCTCCTACGAGCAGTACTTC	CASSILPGQGSSYEQYF
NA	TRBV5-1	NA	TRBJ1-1	TGCGCCAGCAGCTTAGTAACTAAGACAGAAGCTTTCTTT	CASSLVTKTEAFF
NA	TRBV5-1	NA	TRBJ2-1	TGCGCCAGCAGCTTGGAGTTGGCGGTCTCCTACAATGAGCAGTTCTTC	CASSLELAVSYNEQFF
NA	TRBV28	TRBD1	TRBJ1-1	TGTGCCAGCACCTTAGGAGACAGGGTGAACACTGAAGCTTTCTTT	CASTLGDRVNTEAFF
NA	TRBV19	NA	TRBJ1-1	TGTGCCAGTAGTATCGCGACATTGAACACTGAAGCTTTCTTT	CASSIATLNTEAFF
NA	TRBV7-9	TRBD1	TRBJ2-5	TGTGCCAGCAGCCTGGTGAGGGGGCTGGAGACCCAGTACTTC	CASSLVRGLETQYF
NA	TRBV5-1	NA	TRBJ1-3	TGCGCCAGCCGACCGCCCGGAAACTCTGGAAACACCATATATTTT	CASRPPGNSGNTIYF
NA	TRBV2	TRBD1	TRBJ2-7	TGTGCCAGCAGGGACAGGGGGCAGGAGTACTTC	CASRDRGQEYF
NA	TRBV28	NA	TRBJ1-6	TGTGCCAGCAGTTTATGGGGCAGGGGTTACAATTCACCCCTCCACTTT	CASSLWGRGYNSPLHF
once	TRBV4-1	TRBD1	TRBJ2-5	TGCGCCAGCAGCCGAAAAGACAGGGACGGCGGGACCCAGTACTTC	CASSRKDRDGGTQYF
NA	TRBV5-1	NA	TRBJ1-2	TGCGCCAGCAGCTTGGAACGCTATGGCTACACCTTC	CASSLERYGYTF